This TCR beta chain was sequenced in a study of blood T cell repertoires in COVID-19. The CDR3 sequence is 16 residues long. Germline assignment: CDR1 SGHDT and CDR2 YYEEEE. V was pared by 0 bases and J by 6 bases, with 9 bases of the junction left unmatched. Using immunoSEQ multiplex PCR, the repertoire was profiled, and TCRdb retains in-frame clones only, with some absent. The sample carries 97,000 or so clones, more than 80% recorded once. This sequence originates from a human donor in a cohort sampled during active COVID-19. Sequences were obtained from peripheral blood. This rearrangement joins TRBV5-6 to TRBJ1-2; 9 bases map to TRBD1. The CDR3 loop is CASSLAQGTGNDGYTF. DNA of the CDR3: TGTGCCAGCAGCTTGGCCCAAGGGACAGGGAACGATGGCTACACCTTC.